The source of this TCR beta chain is a study of radiotherapy plus CTLA-4 blockade in lung cancer. Background on the study: With 25% to 35% of patients having disease control, objective responses were seen in roughly 18%. General study findings and limits: Per reports, early blood T cell clone dynamics, plus interferon-beta, forecast response most strongly. Following radiotherapy plus ipilimumab, tumor-derived TCR clones expanded in the blood.

Points on this clone: Its matching antigen is unknown.

The CDR3 sequence is 14 residues long. Germline V gene sequence: CDR1 SNHLY, CDR2 FYNNEI. Trimming stripped 3 bases from V and 7 bases from J, with 13 bases between. Profiled with immunoSEQ multiplex PCR; TCRdb holds only in-frame clones, not every one. The data hold approximately 77,000 clones, with around 78% observed a single time. With ipilimumab providing CTLA-4 blockade, focal radiation was administered to patients who had chemo-refractory metastatic non-small-cell lung cancer. Source: peripheral blood, taken from a patient treated with radiotherapy plus ipilimumab. The TCR was taken from a human donor with non-small cell lung cancer whose response to radiotherapy plus ipilimumab could not be evaluated. Some clones in this sample may be carry-over from other donors' samples. The chain has TRBV2 and TRBJ1-5; TRBD1 is a possible D gene (5 bases). CDR3 DNA sequence: TGTGCCAGCAGTGAGGGCAGGGAGGGGCAGCCCCAGCATTTT. This codes for CASSEGREGQPQHF.